The clone carrying this TCR beta chain was seen many times. The data stem from a study of T cells in Graves' hyperthyroidism and ophthalmopathy. Amplified TCR beta CDR3 regions came from RNA transcripts. The TCR CDR3 was amplified in a first-round RT-PCR using the HTBI primer set. TCRdb passed the multiplex PCR reads through MiXCR, listing each CDR3 protein once. Of about 500,000 distinct CDR3 sequences listed, around 17% are singletons. There are 15 residues in the CDR3. V lost 0 bases and J lost 3, with 12 bases in between. Germline V CDR1 and CDR2: LGHDT, YNNKEL (reference sequence). The source of this sequence is a woman between 18 and 29 years old with Graves' hyperthyroidism. V usage is TRBV3-1 and J usage is TRBJ2-7; a weak D match, TRBD2 (5 bases). Sequencing input: blood. CDR3 loop: CASSQDEASLYEQYF. The DNA of the CDR3 is TGTGCCAGCAGCCAAGATGAGGCTAGCCTCTACGAGCAGTACTTC.